This T cell receptor beta chain was identified in a study of OX40 agonist ivuxolimab in advanced cancers. Clones were sequenced by immunoSEQ multiplex PCR, and TCRdb holds only the in-frame ones, with some missing. The data show 95,000 to 100,000 clones, about 92% seen once. This CDR3 has 12 amino acids. Trimming took 3 bases from V and 2 from J, leaving 4 bases between them. Germline CDR1 and CDR2: SGHAT and FQNNGV. Baseline was the first blood sampling point, followed by cycle 4 day 1 and cycle 7 day 1. The receptor comes from an adult with an advanced solid tumor such as melanoma, head and neck, liver or kidney cancer. The material was CD4+ or CD8+ T cells sorted from blood, obtained in a trial of the OX40 agonist ivuxolimab. The chain links TRBV11-2 to TRBJ2-5; D is undetermined. The CDR3 bases are TGTGCCAGCAGCTTGGTACAAGAGACCCAGTACTTC. Translating gives CASSLVQETQYF.